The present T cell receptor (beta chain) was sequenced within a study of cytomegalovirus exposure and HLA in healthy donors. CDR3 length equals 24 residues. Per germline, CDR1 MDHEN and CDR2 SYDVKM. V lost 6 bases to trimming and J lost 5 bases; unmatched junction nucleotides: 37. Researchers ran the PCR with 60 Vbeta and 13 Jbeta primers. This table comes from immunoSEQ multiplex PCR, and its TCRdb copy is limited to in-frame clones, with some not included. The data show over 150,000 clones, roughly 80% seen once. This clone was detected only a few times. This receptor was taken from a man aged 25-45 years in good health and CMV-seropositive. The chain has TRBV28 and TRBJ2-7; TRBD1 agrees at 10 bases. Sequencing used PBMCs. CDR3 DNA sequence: TGTGCCAGCAGCGGAAGTGGGACAGGGGTTCCTTACGGGGAATCCTCAAGGGTATTCCACGAGCAGTACTTC. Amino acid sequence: CASSGSGTGVPYGESSRVFHEQYF. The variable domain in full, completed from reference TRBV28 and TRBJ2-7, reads DVKVTQSSRYLVKRTGEKVFLECVQDMDHENMFWYRQDPGLGLRLIYFSYDVKMKEKGDIPEGYSVSREKKERFSLILESASTNQTSMYLCASSGSGTGVPYGESSRVFHEQYFGPGTRLTVT.